These 11 T cell receptor beta chains originate from one sample sequenced in a study of blood T cell repertoires in COVID-19. Profiling relied on immunoSEQ multiplex PCR, and the TCRdb table lists in-frame clones only, not all of them. The sample contains tens of thousands of clones, 65% to 90% of which appear only once. The sequenced sample consisted of peripheral blood. These receptors were taken from a man in his sixties or seventies with active or convalescent COVID-19.

V usage is TRBV7-3 and J usage is TRBJ1-6; D perhaps matches TRBD1 (5 bases). Germline CDR1 SGHTA, CDR2 FQGTGA. There are 14 residues in the CDR3. V was clipped by 2 bases and J by 4 bases, with 6 bases between them. The CDR3: CASSLGGYNSPLHF. As DNA, the CDR3 is TGTGCCAGCAGCTTAGGGGGGTATAATTCACCCCTCCACTTT.

The J gene is TRBJ2-7, the V gene TRBV6-6, with TRBD1 as a possible D gene (6 bases). This CDR3 spans 14 amino acids. Trimming cost V 0 bases and J 1 base, with 7 bases left between them. CDR1 and CDR2 (germline): MNHNY, SVGAGI (reference sequence). CDR3: CASSYSGQSYEQYF. The CDR3 coding sequence is TGTGCCAGCAGTTACTCCGGACAGTCCTACGAGCAGTACTTC.

This CDR3 reads CASSRDRGSGELFF. CDR3 nucleotides: TGTGCCAGCAGCCGCGACAGGGGGTCCGGGGAGCTGTTTTTT. The rearrangement links TRBV6-5 to TRBJ2-2, with 9 bases aligning to TRBD1. Unmatched junction bases numbered 5, after V lost 6 bases and J lost 6 bases. In germline, CDR1 is MNHEY, CDR2 SVGAGI. This CDR3 has 14 amino acids.

This clone was picked up a small number of times. The chain has TRBV19 and TRBJ2-7, with TRBD2 identical over 9 bases. Looked up from germline, CDR1 is LNHDA and CDR2 is SQIVND (reference sequence). The CDR3 length is 16 residues. The V and J ends lost 1 base and 5 bases, in that order; junction bases with no gene match: 9. The CDR3 loop is CASSIVAASGKDEQYF. As DNA, the CDR3 is TGTGCCAGTAGTATAGTCGCCGCTAGCGGGAAAGACGAGCAGTACTTC.

The chain joins TRBV19 to TRBJ1-2; D gene uncertain. Trimming removed 5 bases from V and 4 bases from J, with 11 bases in between. Germline V CDR1 and CDR2: LNHDA, SQIVND (reference sequence). This CDR3 has 13 amino acids. The CDR3 DNA is TGTGCCAGTAGTGCCACGGGGATCTATGGCTACACCTTC. Amino acid sequence: CASSATGIYGYTF.

The CDR3 bases are TGTGCCAGCTCCAGAGGCCTACCGGGACAGGGGATGAGGCGGGAGTCCTACAATGAGCAGTTCTTC. Translated: CASSRGLPGQGMRRESYNEQFF. The chain is built from TRBV18 and TRBJ2-1; TRBD1 aligns across 10 bases. Germline CDR1 and CDR2: KGHSH and LQKENI. The CDR3 runs 22 residues. Trimming at V came to 6 bases and at J to 1 base, leaving 24 bases not matched to a gene.

The chain uses TRBV28 and TRBJ1-1; the match to TRBD1 covers 9 bases. Germline CDR1 is MDHEN and CDR2 is SYDVKM. The CDR3 runs 16 residues. V shed 2 bases and J 6 bases; nucleotides not matched to a gene: 10. The CDR3 coding sequence is TGTGCCAGCAGTTTACTGACAGGGGGGACGAGGGCTGAAGCTTTCTTT. The encoded protein is CASSLLTGGTRAEAFF.

The V gene is TRBV18, the J gene TRBJ1-1; D is ambiguous. The V gene's germline CDR1 is KGHSH and CDR2 LQKENI. The CDR3 runs 15 residues. The V end was cut by 3 bases, the J end by 0 bases, with 11 bases between. The CDR3: CASSPIETMNTEAFF. The DNA of the CDR3 is TGTGCCAGCTCACCTATAGAAACTATGAACACTGAAGCTTTCTTT.

The chain carries TRBV5-4 and TRBJ2-3; tentative D call: TRBD2 (5 bases). V was clipped by 0 bases and J by 0 bases, with 8 bases between them. The V gene's germline CDR1 is SGHNT and CDR2 YYREEE (reference sequence). The CDR3 covers 15 residues. CDR3 DNA sequence: TGTGCCAGCAGCTTGGTTGCGGGTAGCACAGATACGCAGTATTTT. This gives the protein CASSLVAGSTDTQYF. The whole variable domain, remainder taken from reference TRBV5-4 and TRBJ2-3, is ETGVTQSPTHLIKTRGQQVTLRCSSQSGHNTVSWYQQALGQGPQFIFQYYREEENGRGNFPPRFSGLQFPNYSSELNVNALELDDSALYLCASSLVAGSTDTQYFGPGTRLTVL.

This rearrangement joins TRBV29-1 to TRBJ2-1; the match to TRBD2 covers 10 bases. Germline CDR1 and CDR2: SQVTM and ANQGSEA. The CDR3 loop spans 14 amino acids. Losses at the gene ends were 6 bases for V and 7 bases for J; bases not matched to a gene: 9. The CDR3 DNA sequence: TGCAGCGTCCTAGCGGGGGAAACTTCAAATGAGCAGTTCTTC. This sequence encodes CSVLAGETSNEQFF.

The chain is built from TRBV5-1 and TRBJ1-5; weak D call: TRBD1 (6 bases). The germline V gene encodes CDR1 SGHRS and CDR2 YFSETQ. V was pared by 0 bases and J by 0 bases, with 10 bases between. This CDR3 has 16 amino acids. The CDR3 region has the DNA TGCGCCAGCAGCTTGGGGGCAGGGGATAGCAATCAGCCCCAGCATTTT. This encodes CASSLGAGDSNQPQHF.